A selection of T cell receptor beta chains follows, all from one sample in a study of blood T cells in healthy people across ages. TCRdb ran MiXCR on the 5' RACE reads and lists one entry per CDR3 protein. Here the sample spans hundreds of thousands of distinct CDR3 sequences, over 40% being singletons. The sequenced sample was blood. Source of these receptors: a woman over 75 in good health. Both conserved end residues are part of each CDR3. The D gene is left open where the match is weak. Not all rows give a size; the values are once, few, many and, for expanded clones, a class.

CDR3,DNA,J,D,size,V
CASSLPLAGAYNEQFF,TGCGCCAGCAGCTTACCTCTAGCGGGGGCTTACAATGAGCAGTTCTTC,TRBJ2-1,TRBD2,.,TRBV5-1
CASSFAGQGHYGYTF,TGTGCCAGCAGTTTTGCGGGACAGGGTCACTATGGCTACACCTTC,TRBJ1-2,TRBD1,.,TRBV28
CASSLTGTGGYNEQYF,TGTGCCAGCAGCTTAACGGGGACGGGGGGATACAATGAGCAGTACTTC,TRBJ2-7,TRBD2,few,TRBV7-3
CASSPFLPTPFF,TGTGCCAGCAGTCCCTTTCTACCTACGCCGTTCTTC,TRBJ2-1,.,.,TRBV28
CAISAGPWTSEAFF,TGTGCCATCAGTGCGGGTCCATGGACGTCTGAAGCTTTCTTT,TRBJ1-1,.,many,TRBV10-3
CASSFPGGNGYTF,TGTGCCAGCAGTTTCCCAGGGGGCAATGGCTACACCTTC,TRBJ1-2,TRBD1,.,TRBV27
CASRKQESPTEAFF,TGCGCCAGCAGAAAGCAAGAATCCCCCACTGAAGCTTTCTTT,TRBJ1-1,.,few,TRBV5-1
CASSLDPGWANYGYTF,TGTGCCAGCAGCTTAGATCCGGGATGGGCTAACTATGGCTACACCTTC,TRBJ1-2,.,.,TRBV7-2
CASSPVQPQHF,TGTGCCAGCAGCCCCGTCCAGCCCCAGCATTTT,TRBJ1-5,.,many,TRBV5-4
CSAMAGMGEKLFF,TGCAGTGCTATGGCTGGGATGGGCGAAAAACTGTTTTTT,TRBJ1-4,.,.,TRBV20-1
CASTDGGGFGYTF,TGTGCCAGCACCGATGGGGGGGGTTTTGGCTACACCTTC,TRBJ1-2,.,.,TRBV11-2
CSANDRGRVETQYF,TGCAGTGCAAACGACAGGGGTCGGGTCGAGACCCAGTACTTC,TRBJ2-5,TRBD1,.,TRBV20-1
CASSPGPTQETQYF,TGTGCCAGCAGTCCGGGACCTACCCAAGAGACCCAGTACTTC,TRBJ2-5,.,.,TRBV12-3/TRBV12-4
CASSLAFGTGGANEQFF,TGCGCCAGCAGCTTGGCCTTCGGGACAGGTGGGGCCAATGAGCAGTTCTTC,TRBJ2-1,TRBD1,.,TRBV5-1
CASSEQRSTDTQYF,TGCGCCAGCAGTGAGCAGCGGAGCACAGATACGCAGTATTTT,TRBJ2-3,.,.,TRBV10-1
CASSRTGTGNEQYF,TGTGCCAGCAGTCGGACAGGGACTGGGAACGAGCAGTACTTC,TRBJ2-7,TRBD1,.,TRBV27
CSASWPFSDSFYEQYF,TGCAGTGCTAGTTGGCCCTTTTCGGATAGTTTCTACGAGCAGTACTTC,TRBJ2-7,.,many,TRBV20-1
CASSKDMSETQYF,TGTGCCAGCAGCAAAGACATGTCGGAGACCCAGTACTTC,TRBJ2-5,.,many,TRBV21-1
CASRRVWGVGSSYEQYF,TGTGCCAGCAGGCGGGTCTGGGGAGTCGGTAGCTCCTACGAGCAGTACTTC,TRBJ2-7,.,many,TRBV27
CASSLGGGAGYTF,TGTGCCAGCAGCCTTGGCGGAGGGGCTGGCTACACCTTC,TRBJ1-2,.,few,TRBV12-3/TRBV12-4
CASRPIGQGDSPLHF,TGTGCCAGCAGGCCGATAGGACAGGGGGATTCACCCCTCCACTTT,TRBJ1-6,TRBD1,.,TRBV6-6
CASSYAYTEAFF,TGTGCCAGCAGTTACGCCTACACTGAAGCTTTCTTT,TRBJ1-1,.,.,TRBV6-2/TRBV6-3